One sample yielded the 13 T cell receptor beta chains listed below, sequenced in a study of blood T cell repertoires in COVID-19. TCRdb's copy holds only in-frame clones and misses some; the assay was immunoSEQ multiplex PCR. Here the sample spans 45,000 to 60,000 clones, over 75% being singletons. The sample was peripheral blood. The receptors shown here come from a man aged 50 to 59 with active COVID-19.

V is TRBV2 and J is TRBJ2-6; 10 bases align to TRBD2. Trimming at V came to 2 bases and at J to 2 bases, leaving 3 bases not matched to a gene. The CDR3 covers 17 residues. Germline lookup yields CDR1 SNHLY and CDR2 FYNNEI. The CDR3 DNA is TGTGCCAGCAGTGAACTAGCGGGAGAGGCTGGGGCCAACGTCCTGACTTTC. Its translation is CASSELAGEAGANVLTF. The complete variable domain, with remaining parts taken from reference TRBV2 and TRBJ2-6, reads EPEVTQTPSHQVTQMGQEVILRCVPISNHLYFYWYRQILGQKVEFLVSFYNNEISEKSEIFDDQFSVERPDGSNFTLKIRSTKLEDSAMYFCASSELAGEAGANVLTFGAGSRLTVL.

The V and J genes are TRBV7-2 and TRBJ2-1; the D gene is possibly TRBD1 (6 bases). CDR3 size: 17 residues. V was clipped by 7 bases and J by 0 bases, with 19 bases between them. Germline CDR1 reads SGHTA; CDR2 reads FQGNSA. This CDR3 reads CASTDSLVVSSYNEQFF. The CDR3 nucleotides read TGTGCCAGCACGGACAGTCTAGTGGTTAGCTCCTACAATGAGCAGTTCTTC.

There are a few counts of this clone. The gene calls are TRBV9 and TRBJ1-5, with a weak D call TRBD1 (5 bases). This CDR3 spans 15 amino acids. V lost 2 bases and J 4 bases, leaving 13 bases between the germline ends. Germline CDR1 reads SGDLS; CDR2 reads YYNGEE. The CDR3 bases are TGTGCCAGCAGCGTCTCAGACAGCCCAAATCAGCCCCAGCATTTT. Translation gives CASSVSDSPNQPQHF.

The genes are TRBV2 and TRBJ1-5; D not certain. The CDR3 spans 16 residues. CDR1 is SNHLY, CDR2 FYNNEI, per germline. The V and J ends lost 8 bases and 0 bases respectively, with 17 bases between them. As DNA, the CDR3 is TGTGCCAGCGCGGGAGAGGGATTTCCTAGCAATCAGCCCCAGCATTTT. It yields the protein CASAGEGFPSNQPQHF.

This clone occurred once. J is TRBJ1-2 and V is TRBV5-6; D is unclear. Germline CDR1 SGHDT, CDR2 YYEEEE. The CDR3 runs to 13 residues. V was shortened by 1 base and J by 7 bases, with 11 bases between the two germline ends. The CDR3 here is CASSLYAGTGYTF. CDR3 nucleotides: TGTGCCAGCAGCTTGTACGCAGGCACTGGCTACACCTTC.

This chain links TRBV13 with TRBJ1-6; 9 bases fit TRBD1. Unmatched junction bases numbered 8, after V lost 3 bases and J lost 8 bases. Germline V gene sequence: CDR1 PRHDT, CDR2 FYEKMQ (reference sequence). CDR3 length: 16 residues. The CDR3 is CASSLGMGTGYSPLHF. In DNA, the CDR3 is TGTGCCAGCAGCTTGGGGATGGGGACAGGGTATTCACCCCTCCACTTT.

The genes are TRBV19 and TRBJ1-2, with a possible D match to TRBD1 (5 bases). Trimming stripped 5 bases from V and 0 bases from J, with 13 bases between. This CDR3 has 15 amino acids. The germline gives CDR1 LNHDA, CDR2 SQIVND (reference sequence). The CDR3 sequence: CASSVFRETNYGYTF. The CDR3 DNA sequence: TGTGCCAGTAGTGTGTTCAGGGAAACTAACTATGGCTACACCTTC.

The V and J genes are TRBV11-2 and TRBJ1-5; D is uncertain. The germline gives CDR1 SGHAT, CDR2 FQNNGV. V was cut by 0 bases and J by 0 bases, with 6 bases left in between. This CDR3 contains 15 residues. The CDR3 DNA reads as TGTGCCAGCAGCTTAGATCGCGGTAGCAATCAGCCCCAGCATTTT. Translation gives CASSLDRGSNQPQHF.

The table lists this clone with a count of one. The V gene is TRBV4-2, the J gene TRBJ2-3, with TRBD2 identical over 9 bases. V gave up 4 bases and J gave up 6 bases; unmatched junction bases: 11. This CDR3 comprises 16 residues. The germline gives CDR1 LGHNA, CDR2 YNFKEQ. The CDR3 DNA follows: TGTGCCAGCAGCCCTTTGACGGCGGGGGGGCGGGATACGCAGTATTTT. Its translation is CASSPLTAGGRDTQYF.

The chain employs TRBV19 and TRBJ2-2; tentative D call: TRBD2 (7 bases). CDR1 LNHDA and CDR2 SQIVND come from the germline V gene (reference sequence). V dropped 6 bases and J dropped 4 bases, with 9 bases sitting between them. This CDR3 has 13 amino acids. The CDR3 nucleotides read TGTGCCAGTAGGGGGGGGCCCACCGGGGAGCTGTTTTTT. Its translation is CASRGGPTGELFF. The complete variable domain, with remaining parts taken from reference TRBV19 and TRBJ2-2, reads DGGITQSPKYLFRKEGQNVTLSCEQNLNHDAMYWYRQDPGQGLRLIYYSQIVNDFQKGDIAEGYSVSREKKESFPLTVTSAQKNPTAFYLCASRGGPTGELFFGEGSRLTVL.

The gene calls are TRBV25-1 and TRBJ1-3; no definite D call. CDR3 length equals 16 residues. Germline assignment: CDR1 MGHDK and CDR2 SYGVNS. V dropped 6 bases and J dropped 0 bases, with 15 bases sitting between them. This chain's CDR3 is CASRSPAGLSGNTIYF. CDR3 bases: TGTGCCAGCAGATCGCCGGCAGGCCTCTCTGGAAACACCATATATTTT.

The chain is built from TRBV9 and TRBJ1-5; TRBD1 is a possible D gene (5 bases). The CDR3 consists of 15 residues. The V gene lost 4 bases and the J gene lost 7 bases, with 18 bases spanning the gap. Germline assignment: CDR1 SGDLS and CDR2 YYNGEE. For the CDR3, the DNA is TGTGCCAGCAGCCCCGGGACTTGGGAGAGACAGCCCCAGCATTTT. Its protein product is CASSPGTWERQPQHF.

The V call is TRBV7-2, the J call TRBJ2-1, with D possibly TRBD2 on 6 matching bases. In germline, CDR1 is SGHTA, CDR2 FQGNSA. This CDR3 contains 14 residues. Trimming removed 5 bases from V and 0 bases from J, with 8 bases in between. CDR3: CASSRGSSYNEQFF. CDR3 DNA sequence: TGTGCCAGCAGCCGGGGGAGCTCCTACAATGAGCAGTTCTTC.